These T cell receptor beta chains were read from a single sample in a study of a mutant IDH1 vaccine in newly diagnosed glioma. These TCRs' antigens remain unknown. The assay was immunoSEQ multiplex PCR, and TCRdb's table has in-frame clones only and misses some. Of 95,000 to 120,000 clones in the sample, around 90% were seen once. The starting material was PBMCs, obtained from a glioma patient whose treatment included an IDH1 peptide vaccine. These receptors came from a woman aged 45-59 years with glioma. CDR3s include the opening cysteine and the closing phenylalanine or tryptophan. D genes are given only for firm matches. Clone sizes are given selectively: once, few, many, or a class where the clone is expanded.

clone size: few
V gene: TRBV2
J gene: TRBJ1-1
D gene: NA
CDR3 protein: CASRAGNRGKTEAFF
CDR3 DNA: TGTGCCAGCAGGGCTGGAAATCGGGGGAAAACTGAAGCTTTCTTT

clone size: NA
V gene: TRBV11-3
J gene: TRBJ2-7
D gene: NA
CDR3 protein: CASSSIRAGEQYF
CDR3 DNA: TGTGCCAGCAGCTCCATAAGGGCAGGCGAGCAGTACTTC

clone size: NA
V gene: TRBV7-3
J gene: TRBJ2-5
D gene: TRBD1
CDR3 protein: CASSLIQGETQYF
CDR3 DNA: TGTGCCAGCAGCTTAATACAGGGGGAGACCCAGTACTTC

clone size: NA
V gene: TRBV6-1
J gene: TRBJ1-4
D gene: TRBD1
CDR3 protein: CASSEWTGYEKLFF
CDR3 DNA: TGTGCCAGCAGTGAATGGACAGGCTATGAAAAACTGTTTTTT

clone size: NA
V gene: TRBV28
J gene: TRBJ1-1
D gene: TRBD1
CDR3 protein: CASSLRLGTGGNTEAFF
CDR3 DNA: TGTGCCAGCAGCCTCCGATTGGGGACAGGGGGAAACACTGAAGCTTTCTTT

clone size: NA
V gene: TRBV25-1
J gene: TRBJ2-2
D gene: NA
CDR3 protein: CASSDPGTPNTGELFF
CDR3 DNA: TGTGCCAGCAGTGATCCCGGGACACCGAACACCGGGGAGCTGTTTTTT

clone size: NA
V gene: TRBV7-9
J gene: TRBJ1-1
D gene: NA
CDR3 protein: CAISLLNTEAFF
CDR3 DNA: TGTGCCATATCATTATTGAACACTGAAGCTTTCTTT

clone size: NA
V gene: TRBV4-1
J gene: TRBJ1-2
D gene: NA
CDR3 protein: CASSQLQGPGYTF
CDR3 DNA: TGCGCCAGCAGCCAGCTACAGGGTCCTGGCTACACCTTC

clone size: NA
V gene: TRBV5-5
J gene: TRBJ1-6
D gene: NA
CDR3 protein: CASSLALLQGNSPLHF
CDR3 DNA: TGTGCCAGCAGCTTGGCACTCTTACAGGGAAATTCACCCCTCCACTTT

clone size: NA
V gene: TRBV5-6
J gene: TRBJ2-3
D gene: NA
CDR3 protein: CASSLILSGSDTQYF
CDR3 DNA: TGTGCCAGCAGCTTGATATTGTCCGGTTCAGATACGCAGTATTTT

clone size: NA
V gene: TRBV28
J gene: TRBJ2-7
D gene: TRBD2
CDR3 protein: CASITTGLAGGGTYEQYF
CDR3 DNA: TGTGCCAGCATAACAACGGGACTAGCGGGAGGTGGAACCTACGAGCAGTACTTC

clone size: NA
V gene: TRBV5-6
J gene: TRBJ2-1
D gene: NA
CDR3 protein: CASSLSNEQFF
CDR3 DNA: TGTGCCAGCAGCTTGTCCAATGAGCAGTTCTTC

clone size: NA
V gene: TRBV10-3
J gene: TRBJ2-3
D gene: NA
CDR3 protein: CAITEPSLPDTQYF
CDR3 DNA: TGTGCCATCACCGAACCTAGTCTCCCAGATACGCAGTATTTT

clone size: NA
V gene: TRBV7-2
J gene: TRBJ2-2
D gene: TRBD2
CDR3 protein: CASSLAAGSGRSPNTGELFF
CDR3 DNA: TGTGCCAGCAGCTTAGCGGCGGGAAGCGGGAGGTCCCCGAACACCGGGGAGCTGTTTTTT

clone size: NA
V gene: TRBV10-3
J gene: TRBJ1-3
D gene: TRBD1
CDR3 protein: CAISESRQGRNTIYF
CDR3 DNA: TGTGCCATCAGTGAGTCGAGACAGGGGCGAAACACCATATATTTT

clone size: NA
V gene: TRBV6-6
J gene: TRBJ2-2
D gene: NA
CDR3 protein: CASSRTGNTGELFF
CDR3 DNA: TGTGCCAGCAGCAGGACGGGGAACACCGGGGAGCTGTTTTTT

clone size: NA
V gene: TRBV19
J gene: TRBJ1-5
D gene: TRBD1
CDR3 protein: CASKGDRGFSGQPQHF
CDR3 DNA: TGTGCCAGTAAAGGGGACAGGGGATTCAGCGGGCAGCCCCAGCATTTT

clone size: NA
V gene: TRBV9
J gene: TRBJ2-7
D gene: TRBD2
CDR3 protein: CASSPGTSGYEQYF
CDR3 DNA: TGTGCCAGCAGCCCAGGGACTAGCGGCTACGAGCAGTACTTC

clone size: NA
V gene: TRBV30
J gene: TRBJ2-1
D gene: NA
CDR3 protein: CAWQGMAYNEQFF
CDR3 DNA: TGTGCCTGGCAGGGAATGGCGTACAATGAGCAGTTCTTC

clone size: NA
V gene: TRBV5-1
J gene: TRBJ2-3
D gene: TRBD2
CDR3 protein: CASSPEVAGGPRDTQYF
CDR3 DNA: TGCGCCAGCAGCCCGGAGGTAGCGGGAGGGCCTCGGGATACGCAGTATTTT

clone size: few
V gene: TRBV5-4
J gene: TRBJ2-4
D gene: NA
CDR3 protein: CASSPTRGQNIQYF
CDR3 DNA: TGTGCCAGCAGCCCGACCAGGGGCCAAAACATTCAGTACTTC

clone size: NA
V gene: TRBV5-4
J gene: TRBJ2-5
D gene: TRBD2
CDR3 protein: CASSLAGAGGRETQYF
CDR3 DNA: TGTGCCAGCAGCTTGGCAGGGGCGGGAGGAAGGGAGACCCAGTACTTC

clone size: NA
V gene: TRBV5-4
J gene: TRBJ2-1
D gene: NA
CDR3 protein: CASWNSYNEQFF
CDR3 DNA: TGTGCCAGTTGGAACTCCTACAATGAGCAGTTCTTC

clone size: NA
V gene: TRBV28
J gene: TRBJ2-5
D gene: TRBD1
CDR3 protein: CATRQGRQETQYF
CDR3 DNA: TGTGCCACTAGACAGGGGAGGCAAGAGACCCAGTACTTC